The following is a T cell receptor (beta chain) sequence with its context. Which antigen it targets is not known. It has no much larger one-base neighbor in the sample; base qualities were not kept. This specimen's time point label, per the study, means: about 28 days (+/-7) after the second vaccine dose. AZD1222 recipients whose second dose came at about 4 weeks and those whose second dose came at about 12 weeks were combined into one group, since spike-specific TCR depth and breadth did not differ between the two schedules. The vaccinee samples were drawn from two UK trials, COV001 and COV002, one of which was a single-blind randomized controlled phase 2/3 trial testing AZD1222 (ChAdOx1 nCoV-19) in healthy adults. Trial participant PBMC samples were collected at day 0 and day 28 after the second dose for TCRbeta chain sequencing. This sample is drawn from a study of T cell responses to AZD1222 COVID-19 vaccine listed by TCRdb under 2021. For the study in its entirety: A total of just over 230 trial participants underwent TCR sequencing, of whom roughly 210 received two doses of AZD1222 and about 26 received two doses of the MenACWY control vaccine. Trial participants were enrolled by age into subgroups of 18-55, 56-69 and 70-plus years, and around 140, 26 and 57 TCR-sequenced participants, respectively, were included in these subgroups.

The CDR3 regions of human TCRbeta chains were subjected to immunosequencing. The study's processing was this. Repertoire TCRs were matched against a reference library of SARS-CoV-2-specific TCRs generated with the MIRA antigen-specificity platform. Breadth was defined as the fraction of unique TCRs that were SARS-CoV-2-associated. Depth was defined as the fraction of total T cells that were SARS-CoV-2-associated. Using the MIRA data, each spike-specific TCR was assigned both to the spike region to which the TCR was reactive and to a CD4 or CD8 class. Log10-transformed breadth and depth values were compared by one-way ANOVA with Sidak's multiple comparisons tests. Not all clones reach the TCRdb copy of this immuneACCESS table, which keeps in-frame sequences only. Checked studies attribute under half of the gap to unresolved V genes and leave the rest unexplained. That table is the source of V, J and clone size, and D and trimming were worked out from the DNA. This sample comprises 150,000 to 200,000 clones, around 89% of them detected only once. About 24% of the sample rests with the top ten.

On the study overall, not on this receptor specifically: A significant rise in spike-specific TCR breadth and depth was observed after two AZD1222 doses relative to day 0 and relative to MenACWY recipients. Reportedly, close to half of the unique spike-specific TCRs recognized epitopes lying outside the regions that are mutated in the B.1.351 and B.1.1.7 variants. The whole spike protein was spanned by vaccine-associated CD4 TCRs, and dominant responses were seen in regions 160-218 and 743-854. Most participants were white British and females outnumbered males, and the authors suggested that clonal diversity may have been underestimated. The 56-69-year group was small, and its depth increase did not reach significance, likely because of low power. Conclusions about previously exposed vaccinees are limited because only a handful of AZD1222 recipients were SARS-CoV-2 seropositive at baseline. Because no samples from the day 14 peak response were available, repertoires could be characterized only after the peak T cell response.

V was cut back by 1 base and J by 4 bases, leaving a gap of 11 bases between them. CDR1 GTSNPN and CDR2 SVGIG were looked up in the germline V gene (reference sequence). CDR3 length: 14 amino acids, cysteine to phenylalanine. Left in the record is the CDR3 DNA by itself, 42 bases read in frame from the first base. The sequence joins TRBV30 to TRBJ1-5; the D gene remains uncertain. This clonotype was obtained from an adult who received the AZD1222 COVID-19 vaccine. Sequences were derived from peripheral blood, sampled 28 days after the second AZD1222 dose. CDR3 reads: CAWSGRGGNQPQHF. The DNA sequence is TGTGCCTGGAGTGGACGGGGAGGGAATCAGCCCCAGCATTTT.